Listed below are T cell receptor beta chains from one sample, sequenced in a study of tumor-infiltrating lymphocytes in oesophageal squamous cell carcinoma. TCRdb used MiXCR to reprocess the PCR reads, holding one entry per CDR3 protein. This table has fewer than 25,000 distinct CDR3 sequences, around 41% appearing once. The material sequenced was esophageal tumor tissue. These receptors originate from a male donor with esophageal squamous cell carcinoma. CDR3s include the opening cysteine and the closing phenylalanine or tryptophan. A D gene is named only where the DNA matches it firmly. For some rows the clone size is stated as once, few or many, or as a class when expanded; others skip it.

length | J | V | D | size | CDR3 | DNA
12 | TRBJ1-2 | TRBV7-8 | . | . | CASSLGSYGYTF | TGTGCCAGCAGCTTAGGCAGCTATGGCTACACCTTC
13 | TRBJ2-1 | TRBV7-8 | . | . | CASSPRGPTDRFF | TGTGCCAGCAGTCCCAGGGGACCTACCGACCGGTTCTTC
11 | TRBJ2-7 | TRBV6-2/TRBV6-3 | . | once | CASSKQYEQYF | TGTGCCAGCAGTAAACAATACGAGCAGTACTTC
16 | TRBJ2-1 | TRBV7-4 | TRBD2 | . | CASSRIGEGLSDEQFF | TGTGCCAGCAGCCGGATAGGGGAGGGCCTTAGCGATGAGCAGTTCTTC
13 | TRBJ2-1 | TRBV28 | . | many | CASTRGVGNEQFF | TGTGCCAGTACAAGGGGGGTCGGCAATGAGCAGTTCTTC
16 | TRBJ2-2 | TRBV7-3 | TRBD2 | . | CASSSTAGGLPGELFF | TGTGCCAGCAGCTCCACAGCGGGGGGGCTGCCCGGCGAGCTGTTTTTT
12 | TRBJ1-2 | TRBV28 | . | many | CASRHTGNGYTF | TGTGCCAGCAGACATACAGGGAATGGCTACACCTTC
15 | TRBJ2-1 | TRBV12-3/TRBV12-4 | . | few | CASSSLAPLYNEQFF | TGTGCCAGCAGTTCCCTAGCCCCGCTTTACAATGAGCAGTTCTTC
16 | TRBJ1-1 | TRBV6-6 | . | . | CASSEFPLTGITEAFF | TGTGCCAGCAGTGAATTCCCTCTAACAGGGATCACTGAAGCTTTCTTT
13 | TRBJ2-4 | TRBV7-2 | TRBD2 | . | CASSTGLDYEQYF | TGTGCCAGCAGCACCGGACTAGACTATGAGCAGTACTTC
15 | TRBJ2-3 | TRBV5-5 | . | many | CASSASGMRTDTQYF | TGTGCCAGCAGCGCATCGGGGATGAGGACAGATACGCAGTATTTT
14 | TRBJ2-1 | TRBV27 | . | medium-sized | CASSLDSLYNEQFF | TGTGCCAGCAGTTTAGACTCCCTCTACAATGAGCAGTTCTTC
13 | TRBJ2-3 | TRBV7-8 | . | medium-sized | CASSQKGGDTQYF | TGTGCCAGCAGCCAGAAAGGGGGAGATACGCAGTATTTT
13 | TRBJ2-2 | TRBV3-1 | TRBD2 | . | CASSQGLTGELFF | TGTGCCAGCAGCCAGGGACTAACCGGGGAGCTGTTTTTT
13 | TRBJ2-7 | TRBV12-3/TRBV12-4 | . | . | CASSFGASYEQYF | TGTGCCAGCAGTTTTGGGGCGAGCTACGAGCAGTACTTC
12 | TRBJ2-5 | TRBV6-1 | . | . | CASSEARETQYF | TGTGCCAGCAGTGAAGCGCGAGAGACCCAGTACTTC
13 | TRBJ2-1 | TRBV28 | TRBD2 | . | CASSWGTSGEQFF | TGTGCCAGCAGTTGGGGGACTAGCGGTGAGCAGTTCTTC
21 | TRBJ2-2 | TRBV4-1 | TRBD2 | many | CASSQEAGLAGRVGSPGELFF | TGCGCCAGCAGCCAAGAGGCTGGCCTAGCGGGCAGGGTTGGGAGTCCCGGGGAGCTGTTTTTT
12 | TRBJ2-3 | TRBV28 | . | . | CASSRTGYTQYF | TGTGCCAGCAGTCGTACAGGGTATACGCAGTATTTT
15 | TRBJ1-4 | TRBV7-4 | TRBD1 | . | CASSLTQGAGEKLFF | TGTGCCAGCAGCCTAACGCAGGGGGCAGGAGAAAAACTGTTTTTT
15 | TRBJ2-1 | TRBV4-3 | TRBD1 | . | CASSSDRGGYNEQFF | TGCGCCAGCAGCTCAGACAGGGGAGGCTACAATGAGCAGTTCTTC
15 | TRBJ1-4 | TRBV7-2 | . | . | CASSLSWTANEKLFF | TGTGCCAGCAGCTTAAGTTGGACTGCCAATGAAAAACTGTTTTTT
12 | TRBJ1-1 | TRBV5-1 | . | few | CASSPGLTEAFF | TGCGCCAGCAGCCCCGGGCTGACTGAAGCTTTCTTT
12 | TRBJ2-3 | TRBV6-1 | . | many | CASSKRGDTQYF | TGTGCCAGCAGTAAACGGGGGGATACGCAGTATTTT
15 | TRBJ2-7 | TRBV7-9 | . | . | CASSLNTDYYNEQYF | TGTGCCAGCAGCCTAAATACAGATTACTACAATGAGCAGTACTTC
14 | TRBJ2-7 | TRBV6-1 | . | many | CASSDPSSVYEQYF | TGTGCCAGCAGTGATCCCTCTAGCGTCTACGAGCAGTACTTC
15 | TRBJ2-7 | TRBV7-3 | TRBD2 | . | CASSLKSGGQYEQYF | TGTGCCAGCAGCTTAAAAAGCGGGGGGCAGTACGAGCAGTACTTC